This T cell receptor beta chain is drawn from a study of shared clonotypes between healthy human individuals. The germline gives CDR1 KGHSH, CDR2 LQKENI. V dropped 3 bases and J dropped 2; count of bases not matched to a gene: 2. The CDR3 loop spans 16 amino acids. It was at deep level that the assay was run. Ten immunoSEQ deep assay plates were used to sequence the DNA of unsorted PBMCs. TCRdb's copy holds only in-frame clones and misses some; the assay was immunoSEQ multiplex PCR. The sample consists of roughly 500,000 clones, about 76% of them appearing once. The chain couples TRBV18 to TRBJ2-2; TRBD1 matches 11 bases. What was sequenced was PBMCs. The source is a woman aged 40 to 50 in good health. Some clones in this sample may be carry-over from other donors' samples. Here the CDR3 reads CASSPRTGGNTGELFF. The CDR3 DNA reads TGTGCCAGCTCACCTAGGACAGGGGGCAACACCGGGGAGCTGTTTTTT.